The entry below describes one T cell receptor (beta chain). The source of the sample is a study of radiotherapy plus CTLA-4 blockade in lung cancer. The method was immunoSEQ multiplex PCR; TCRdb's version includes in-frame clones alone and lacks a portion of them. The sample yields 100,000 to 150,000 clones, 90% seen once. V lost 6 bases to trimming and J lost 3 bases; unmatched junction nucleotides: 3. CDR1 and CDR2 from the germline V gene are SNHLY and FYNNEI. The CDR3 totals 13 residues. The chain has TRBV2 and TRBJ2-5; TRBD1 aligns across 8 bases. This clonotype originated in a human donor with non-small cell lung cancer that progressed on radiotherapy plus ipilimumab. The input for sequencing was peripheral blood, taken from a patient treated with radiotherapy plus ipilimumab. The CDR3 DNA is TGTGCCAGCAGCCTGGACAGGGAAGAGACCCAGTACTTC. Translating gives CASSLDREETQYF.